This TCR beta chain was documented in a study of T cell changes during pregnancy in multiple sclerosis. Germline CDR1 reads MDHEN; CDR2 reads SYDVKM. With 4 bases clipped from V and 7 bases from J, the junction kept 10 bases outside the gene matches. The CDR3 sequence is 15 residues long. Profiled with immunoSEQ multiplex PCR; TCRdb holds only in-frame clones, not every one. Of approximately 39,000 clones in the sample, 94% are singletons; the top ten hold 0.39%. Specimen: CD4+ T cells from peripheral blood mononuclear cells, collected in the second trimester of pregnancy. The chain employs TRBV28 and TRBJ2-7; 10 bases are shared with TRBD2. This TCR came from a female donor with multiple sclerosis, enrolled in a pregnancy study. Here the CDR3 reads CASSSSTSGDGEQYF. The CDR3 DNA sequence: TGTGCCAGCAGTTCTAGTACTAGCGGGGACGGAGAGCAGTACTTC.